This paragraph reports one T cell receptor beta chain. CDR1 and CDR2 (germline): MDHEN, SYDVKM. Germline trimming cut 4 bases from V and 9 bases from J; bases unmatched to any gene: 8. The CDR3 is 15 residues long. The record originates from a study of blood T cell repertoires in COVID-19. Turning to the study itself: Sites across the United States, Italy and Spain contributed samples from acute and convalescent COVID-19. PBMCs, B-cell-depleted T cells, or T cells provided the cDNA or gDNA that made up the material.

In the original workflow: Reference gene primer amplification in the assay estimated nucleated cell counts. Only in-frame clones appear in the TCRdb table, and some are missing; sequencing was by immunoSEQ multiplex PCR. V, J and clone size derive from that table, while D and trimming were established from the DNA sequence. The repertoire includes 95,000 to 100,000 clones, around 92% of them detected once, and over 5.5% sits in the top ten. The clonotype was recovered from a man in his forties or fifties with active COVID-19. J is TRBJ2-2 and V is TRBV28, with 10 bases fitting TRBD2. Specimen: peripheral blood. The CDR3 coding sequence is TGTGCCAGCAGTTCCTCAGTAGCGGGAGGCAGGGAGCTGTTTTTT. As protein: CASSSSVAGGRELFF. Looking up the rest from reference TRBV28 and TRBJ2-2 gives the full variable domain: DVKVTQSSRYLVKRTGEKVFLECVQDMDHENMFWYRQDPGLGLRLIYFSYDVKMKEKGDIPEGYSVSREKKERFSLILESASTNQTSMYLCASSSSVAGGRELFFGEGSRLTVL.